One and the same sample provided the 9 T cell receptor beta chains below, sequenced in a study of metastatic and nonmetastatic thyroid tumors. TCRdb re-called the PCR reads with MiXCR. The table lists around 10,000 clones, approximately 30% of them singletons. Thyroid surgery was performed in patients who had received no treatment beforehand. Sample: adjacent normal tissue. All receptors derive from a female donor with papillary thyroid cancer or a benign thyroid nodule (not recorded which). Some clones in this sample may be carry-over from other donors' samples.

This clone was counted a single time. One end of the junction is discordant with germline, which a read error may explain. The rearrangement joins TRBV27 to TRBJ2-1; D is unresolved. CDR1 is MNHEY and CDR2 is SMNVEV in the germline V gene (reference sequence). The CDR3 is made up of 15 amino acids. The DNA of the CDR3 is TGTGCCAGCATTTTATCTGTAAACTCCGACAATGAGCAGTTCTTC. This gives the protein CASILSVNSDNEQFF.

This chain uses TRBV19 with TRBJ2-7, with a weak D call TRBD1 (6 bases). The CDR3 length is 14 residues. The germline gives CDR1 LNHDA, CDR2 SQIVND (reference sequence). Trimming pared 3 bases from V and 7 bases from J, leaving 16 bases between. CDR3 protein: CASSMGRQVMEQYF. CDR3 bases: TGTGCCAGTAGTATGGGACGACAGGTAATGGAGCAGTACTTC. The entire variable domain, with the rest obtained from reference TRBV19 and TRBJ2-7, is as follows: DGGITQSPKYLFRKEGQNVTLSCEQNLNHDAMYWYRQDPGQGLRLIYYSQIVNDFQKGDIAEGYSVSREKKESFPLTVTSAQKNPTAFYLCASSMGRQVMEQYFGPGTRLTVT.

This clone is categorized as medium-sized. The chain links TRBV30 to TRBJ2-7, with TRBD2 identical over 10 bases. The CDR3 extends over 14 amino acids. The V gene's germline CDR1 is GTSNPN and CDR2 SVGIG (reference sequence). J lost 6 bases, V lost 2 bases, and 7 bases had no gene match. The CDR3 spells CAWSTLAGDIEQYF. DNA for the CDR3: TGTGCCTGGAGTACTCTAGCGGGAGATATCGAGCAGTACTTC.

This clone was recorded a few times. The junction does not match germline at one end; this may be a read error. The chain uses TRBV6-2 or TRBV6-3 and TRBJ1-2; the D gene is possibly TRBD1 (5 bases). The CDR3 runs 14 residues. CDR1 MNHEY and CDR2 SVGEGT come from the germline V gene. The CDR3 here is CVSYKGTVRHGYTF. For the CDR3, the DNA is TGTGTCAGCTACAAGGGGACCGTACGGCATGGCTACACCTTC.

This clone was observed a few times. The gene calls are TRBV13 and TRBJ1-6; D call uncertain. This CDR3 is built from 15 residues. CDR1 and CDR2 from the germline V gene are PRHDT and FYEKMQ (reference sequence). Trimming cost V 2 bases and J 10 bases, with 15 bases left between them. Here the CDR3 reads CASSLSFLEGSPLHF. The CDR3 coding sequence is TGTGCCAGCAGCTTATCTTTTTTAGAGGGATCACCCCTCCACTTT.

The gene calls are TRBV27 and TRBJ2-6; TRBD1 matches at 10 bases. Germline V CDR1 and CDR2: MNHEY, SMNVEV (reference sequence). J was trimmed by 2 bases and V by 6 bases; bases with no gene match: 7. CDR3 length: 17 residues. The CDR3 sequence is CASREGQGTTGANVLTF. As DNA, the CDR3 is TGTGCCAGCAGGGAGGGACAGGGGACGACTGGGGCCAACGTCCTGACTTTC. Full variable domain (remainder filled in from reference TRBV27 and TRBJ2-6): EAQVTQNPRYLITVTGKKLTVTCSQNMNHEYMSWYRQDPGLGLRQIYYSMNVEVTDKGDVPEGYKVSRKEKRNFPLILESPSPNQTSLYFCASREGQGTTGANVLTFGAGSRLTVL.

This clone was detected a few times. This chain connects TRBV10-2 to TRBJ2-1; the match to TRBD2 covers 9 bases. With 7 bases clipped from V and 4 bases from J, the junction kept 5 bases outside the gene matches. The CDR3 spans 14 residues. The germline V gene encodes CDR1 WSHSY and CDR2 SAAADI. The CDR3 nucleotides are TGCGCCAGCAAAATAGGACTAGCGTACAATGAGCAGTTCTTC. Translated, it gives CASKIGLAYNEQFF.

The chain joins TRBV28 to TRBJ2-5, with D tentatively TRBD2 (7 bases). V lost 6 bases to trimming and J lost 1 base, with 12 bases between them. This CDR3 has 14 amino acids. Germline assignment: CDR1 MDHEN and CDR2 SYDVKM. In nucleotides, the CDR3 is TGTGCCAGCAGAGGGGGGGGAACCCAAGAGACCCAGTACTTC. This gives the protein CASRGGGTQETQYF.

This clone was counted only a few times. V is TRBV6-1 and J is TRBJ1-1; 8 nucleotides line up with TRBD1. From germline, CDR1 is MNHNS and CDR2 SASEGT. The CDR3 consists of 13 residues. Germline trimming cut 5 bases from V and 11 bases from J; bases unmatched to any gene: 10. The CDR3 sequence is CASSTPETGDAFF. CDR3 coding DNA: TGTGCCAGCAGTACCCCCGAGACAGGGGATGCTTTCTTT.